This TCR beta chain comes out of a study of T cell responses to AZD1222 COVID-19 vaccine. Notes on the study in general: CD4 TCRs associated with vaccination spanned spike, dominating at 160-218 and 743-854. Spike-specific TCR breadth and depth both grew after two AZD1222 doses.

Assay used: immunoSEQ multiplex PCR; TCRdb lists only in-frame clones, some missing. The table records 150,000 to 200,000 clones, roughly 91% of them present only once. V was clipped by 0 bases and J by 8 bases, with 4 bases between them. Per the germline V gene, CDR1 is LGHNA and CDR2 is YSLEER. The CDR3 consists of 12 residues. Turning to this clone: The antigen is undetermined.

The source is an adult who received the MenACWY meningococcal vaccine as a control. The sample here was peripheral blood, taken 28 days after the second dose of the MenACWY control vaccine. The chain employs TRBV4-3 and TRBJ1-4; D ambiguous. CDR3 residues: CASSQEREKLFF. The CDR3, as DNA: TGCGCCAGCAGCCAAGAAAGGGAAAAACTGTTTTTT.